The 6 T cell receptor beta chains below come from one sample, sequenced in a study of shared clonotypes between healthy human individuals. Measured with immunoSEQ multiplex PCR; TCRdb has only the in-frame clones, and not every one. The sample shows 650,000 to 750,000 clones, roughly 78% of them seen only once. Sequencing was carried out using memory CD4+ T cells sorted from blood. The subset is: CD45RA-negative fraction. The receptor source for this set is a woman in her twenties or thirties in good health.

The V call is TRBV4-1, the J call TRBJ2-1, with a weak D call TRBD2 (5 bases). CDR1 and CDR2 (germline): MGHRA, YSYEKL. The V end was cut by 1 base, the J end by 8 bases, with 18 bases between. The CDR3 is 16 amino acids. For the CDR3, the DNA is TGCGCCAGCAGCCAAGTGGGCGGGCTGTGGATCGATGAGCAGTTCTTC. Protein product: CASSQVGGLWIDEQFF.

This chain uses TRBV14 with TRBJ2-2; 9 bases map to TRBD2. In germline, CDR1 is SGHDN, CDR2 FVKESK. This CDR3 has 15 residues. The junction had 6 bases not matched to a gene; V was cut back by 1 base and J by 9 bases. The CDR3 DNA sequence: TGTGCCAGCAGCCAAGGCGGGAGGGCCAGCAGGGAGCTGTTTTTT. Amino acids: CASSQGGRASRELFF.

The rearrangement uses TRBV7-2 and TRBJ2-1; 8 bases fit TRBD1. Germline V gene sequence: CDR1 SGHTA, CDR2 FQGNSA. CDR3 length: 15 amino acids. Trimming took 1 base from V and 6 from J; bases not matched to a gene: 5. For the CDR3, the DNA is TGTGCCAGCAGCTTAGGACAGGGGTTGGGCAATGAGCAGTTCTTC. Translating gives CASSLGQGLGNEQFF.

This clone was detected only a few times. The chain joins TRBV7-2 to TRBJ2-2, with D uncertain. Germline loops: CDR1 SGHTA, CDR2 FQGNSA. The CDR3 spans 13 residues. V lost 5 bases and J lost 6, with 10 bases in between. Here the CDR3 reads CASSPYISGELFF. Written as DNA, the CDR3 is TGTGCCAGCAGCCCATACATATCCGGGGAGCTGTTTTTT.

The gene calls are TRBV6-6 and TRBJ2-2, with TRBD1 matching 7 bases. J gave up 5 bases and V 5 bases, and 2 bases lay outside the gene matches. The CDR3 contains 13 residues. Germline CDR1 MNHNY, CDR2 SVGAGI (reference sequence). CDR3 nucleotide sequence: TGTGCCAGCAGTGTACAGGGGACCGGGGAGCTGTTTTTT. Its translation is CASSVQGTGELFF.

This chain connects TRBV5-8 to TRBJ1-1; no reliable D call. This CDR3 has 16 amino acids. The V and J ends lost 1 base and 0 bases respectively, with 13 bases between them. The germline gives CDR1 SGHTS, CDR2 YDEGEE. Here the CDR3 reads CASSLYGGSMNTEAFF. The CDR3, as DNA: TGTGCCAGCAGCTTGTATGGAGGCTCGATGAACACTGAAGCTTTCTTT.